These T cell receptor beta chains were read from a single sample in a study of blood T cell repertoires in COVID-19. Profiling relied on immunoSEQ multiplex PCR, and the TCRdb table lists in-frame clones only, not all of them. The data show around 400,000 clones, about 90% seen once. Material for sequencing was peripheral blood. Receptors originate from a woman aged 55-70 years with COVID-19, enrolled during active disease. CDR3s include the opening cysteine and the closing phenylalanine or tryptophan. The D gene is left open where the match is weak.

>15|NA|TRBV11-2|TRBJ1-1
CASSLGANVNTEAFF
>14|NA|TRBV19|TRBJ2-5
CASRSRSAGETQYF
>15|TRBD2|TRBV6-5|TRBJ2-5
CASSPPGLALKTQYF
>17|NA|TRBV19|TRBJ1-5
CASSIRGGPTGNQPQHF
>16|NA|TRBV6-5|TRBJ2-5
CASSYDPRRSEETQYF
>12|NA|TRBV7-2|TRBJ2-3
CASSPFAITQYF
>15|TRBD1|TRBV12-5|TRBJ1-6
CASGLGQGINSPLHF
>15|TRBD1|TRBV5-6|TRBJ1-2
CASSPDRGQGDGYTF
>13|NA|TRBV5-1|TRBJ1-1
CASSLARGSEAFF
>13|NA|TRBV30|TRBJ1-2
CAWSVMQGDGYTF
>15|TRBD2|TRBV20-1|TRBJ2-1
CSASRLADSYNEQFF
>14|TRBD1|TRBV2|TRBJ1-5
CASNRDRVNQPQHF
>13|TRBD1|TRBV5-1|TRBJ1-2
CASSEQGGYGYTF
>14|NA|TRBV9|TRBJ2-7
CASSVATGSYEQYF
>14|TRBD1|TRBV28|TRBJ1-1
CASSWGQGRTEAFF
>13|NA|TRBV19|TRBJ1-2
CASSTPGPYGYTF
>16|NA|TRBV5-1|TRBJ1-1
CASSLAGQGFSTEAFF
>12|TRBD1|TRBV12-3/TRBV12-4|TRBJ1-2
CASRQGSYGYTF
>16|NA|TRBV7-9|TRBJ1-1
CASSQTTRGRNTEAFF
>15|NA|TRBV3-1/TRBV3-2|TRBJ1-3
CASSQVPNAGVTIYF
>16|NA|TRBV6-5|TRBJ1-5
CASSLSRYPPYQPQHF
>14|NA|TRBV27|TRBJ1-1
CASSSQGLNTEAFF
>14|TRBD2|TRBV9|TRBJ2-5
CASSPTGTRETQYF
>14|NA|TRBV5-1|TRBJ2-3
CASSPGDLTDTQYF
>13|NA|TRBV7-3|TRBJ2-5
CASTFTGKETQYF
>15|NA|TRBV11-2|TRBJ2-1
CASSLRGALYNEQFF
>15|TRBD2|TRBV5-4|TRBJ2-3
CASSYTSGGADTQYF
>13|NA|TRBV7-2|TRBJ2-1
CASSLLGVNEQFF
>13|NA|TRBV10-3|TRBJ2-3
CASRVPSTDTQYF
>15|TRBD2|TRBV7-3|TRBJ2-3
CASSLAGGRGDTQYF
>14|NA|TRBV5-1|TRBJ2-5
CASSPDRSQETQYF
>15|NA|TRBV3-1/TRBV3-2|TRBJ1-3
CASSHDLSSGNTIYF